This T cell receptor beta chain was sequenced for a study of regulatory T cells in long-lasting Graves disease. Arm-PCR of CDR3 regions and iRepertoire HTBI primers were the basis on which TCR beta libraries were built. TCRdb re-derived calls from the multiplex PCR reads in MiXCR, one entry per CDR3 protein. The repertoire holds roughly 610,000 distinct CDR3 sequences, with roughly 16% as singletons. Noted time point: newly diagnosed GD, antithyroid drugs for less than 3 months. Construction of the TCR library relied on RNA isolated from PBMCs. This clonotype has just a few counts. Germline CDR1 reads SGHKS; CDR2 reads YYEKEE (reference sequence). The CDR3 is made up of 16 amino acids. The J segment lost 1 base and the V segment lost 0 bases, leaving 5 bases of the junction unmatched. This sample also appeared in a second study, on T cells in Graves' hyperthyroidism and ophthalmopathy. That source reports: Hyperthyroidism had been newly diagnosed in patients aged 18 to 65, and its duration was under 2 months. Each diagnosis was grounded in clinical symptoms, serum thyroxine and TRAb, thyroid ultrasound, and orbital computed tomography. The TCR CDR3 first-round RT-PCR relied on the HTBI primer set.

This chain connects TRBV5-5 to TRBJ2-3, with 7 bases identical to TRBD1. The clonotype was recovered from a woman aged 25 to 39 with Graves disease. The material sequenced was peripheral blood mononuclear cells (PBMCs), taken at new diagnosis, from a patient treated with antithyroid drugs. CDR3 protein: CASSLGGTAGTDTQYF. CDR3 bases: TGTGCCAGCAGCTTGGGTGGGACAGCCGGCACAGATACGCAGTATTTT.